Each of the 30 T cell receptor beta chains below was sequenced from the same sample in a study of T-cell reconstitution after alpha-beta-depleted transplantation in children. As it was prepared, the TCRbeta library received unique molecular identifiers. Each CDR3 protein gets one entry after TCRdb re-called the PCR reads with MiXCR. This sample yields 500,000 to 650,000 distinct CDR3 sequences, of which about an eighth are seen a single time; roughly 15% belongs to the top ten. The material was PBMCs, mostly from graft donor cells, obtained 180 days after TCRalphabeta/CD19-depleted stem cell transplant. Every receptor here comes from a female patient younger than 10 who had a stem cell transplant for aplastic anemia, so the T cells may come from the graft donor.

This clonotype was seen repeatedly, ten times or more. The chain employs TRBV5-1 and TRBJ1-1; 8 nucleotides line up with TRBD1. Germline CDR1 and CDR2: SGHRS and YFSETQ. This CDR3 is 14 amino acids long. Trimming took 3 bases from V and 7 from J; bases not matched to a gene: 8. CDR3 region: CASSWRQGAVEAFF. CDR3 nucleotide sequence: TGCGCCAGCAGCTGGAGGCAGGGGGCAGTTGAAGCTTTCTTT.

In its sample, this clonotype was seen many times. The chain recombines TRBV9 with TRBJ2-1; 7 nucleotides match TRBD2. CDR3 size: 17 residues. The germline V gene encodes CDR1 SGDLS and CDR2 YYNGEE. The J segment lost 0 bases and the V segment lost 2 bases, leaving 8 bases of the junction unmatched. CDR3 sequence (DNA): TGTGCCAGCAGCGTGGGCGGGAGCCCCAACTCCTACAATGAGCAGTTCTTC. Encoded protein: CASSVGGSPNSYNEQFF.

In its sample, this clonotype was seen a few times. The chain combines TRBV10-3 with TRBJ2-5; D is perhaps TRBD1 (5 bases). This CDR3 is built from 16 residues. V was trimmed by 0 bases and J by 6 bases, leaving 17 bases between them. Germline V gene data show CDR1 as ENHRY and CDR2 as SYGVKD. The chain's CDR3 is CAISESVRDPNQTQYF. The CDR3 coding sequence is TGTGCCATCAGTGAGTCGGTCAGGGATCCTAACCAGACCCAGTACTTC.

This clonotype has only a few counts. The chain recombines TRBV7-2 with TRBJ1-5; TRBD1 matches 8 bases. With V trimmed by 4 bases and J by 5 bases, 4 bases remained unmatched. The CDR3 is 14 residues long. Germline CDR1 and CDR2: SGHTA and FQGNSA. The DNA of the CDR3 is TGTGCCAGCAGCTCCAGACAGGGGTATCAGCCCCAGCATTTT. Residues: CASSSRQGYQPQHF.

The sample holds a few counts of this clonotype. The V call is TRBV6-5, the J call TRBJ2-3; the D gene is possibly TRBD2 (6 bases). The CDR3 is made up of 13 amino acids. Germline V gives CDR1 MNHEY, CDR2 SVGAGI. The V and J ends lost 4 bases and 4 bases respectively, with 9 bases between them. CDR3 sequence reads: CASSWREADTQYF. The CDR3 nucleotides are TGTGCCAGCAGTTGGAGGGAGGCAGATACGCAGTATTTT.

This clonotype was observed a few times. V and J are TRBV7-2 and TRBJ2-5, with 8 bases fitting TRBD2. CDR1 is SGHTA and CDR2 is FQGNSA in the germline V gene. V gave up 6 bases and J gave up 7 bases; unmatched junction bases: 10. The CDR3 consists of 14 residues. The CDR3 coding sequence is TGTGCCAGCAGGAGAGCGGGAGTGGGGGGGACCCAGTACTTC. Protein sequence: CASRRAGVGGTQYF.

This clonotype was recorded once. The rearrangement uses TRBV29-1 and TRBJ1-5; 7 bases fit TRBD1. The germline V gene encodes CDR1 SQVTM and CDR2 ANQGSEA. V dropped 4 bases and J dropped 4; count of bases not matched to a gene: 7. The CDR3 runs to 14 residues. CDR3 DNA sequence: TGCAGCGTTGCGGGGGACAGCATGAATCAGCCCCAGCATTTT. Translated: CSVAGDSMNQPQHF.

This chain uses TRBV7-6 with TRBJ2-6, with 7 bases matching TRBD2. The CDR3 is 18 amino acids. Per the germline V gene, CDR1 is SGHVS and CDR2 is FNYEAQ. V shed 1 base, J shed 0 bases, and the junction held 6 bases outside the gene matches. The CDR3 protein is CASSLGFRGDSGANVLTF. The CDR3 nucleotides are TGTGCCAGCAGCTTAGGTTTCCGGGGGGACTCTGGGGCCAACGTCCTGACTTTC.

This clonotype has just a few counts. This rearrangement joins TRBV29-1 to TRBJ1-1; a possible D gene is TRBD1 (5 bases). V was shortened by 7 bases and J by 6 bases, with 18 bases between the two germline ends. CDR3 size: 13 residues. In germline, CDR1 is SQVTM, CDR2 ANQGSEA. This CDR3 is CSGALTVTAEAFF. CDR3 coding DNA: TGCAGCGGAGCTCTGACAGTAACCGCTGAAGCTTTCTTT.

A few counts support this clonotype. V is TRBV10-3 and J is TRBJ2-7; D perhaps matches TRBD2 (6 bases). This CDR3 is built from 17 residues. The V gene's germline CDR1 is ENHRY and CDR2 SYGVKD. The V and J ends lost 3 bases and 3 bases respectively, with 21 bases between them. The CDR3 DNA sequence: TGTGCCATCAGTGAAGAGGGGAGGACCAGGGAGATCTACGAGCAGTACTTC. This encodes CAISEEGRTREIYEQYF.

This clonotype was counted only a few times. CDR3 in DNA: TGTGCCAGCAGCTTTAGAGTCGAAGTCTCCGGGGCCAACGTCCTGACTTTC. This codes for CASSFRVEVSGANVLTF. The gene calls are TRBV11-2 and TRBJ2-6; D is unclear. Germline CDR1 SGHAT, CDR2 FQNNGV. The CDR3 runs 17 residues. Deletions cut 3 bases from V and 4 bases from J, with 16 bases between.

There are many counts of this clonotype. The rearrangement links TRBV29-1 to TRBJ2-7; 7 nucleotides match TRBD2. The trim removed 2 bases at V and 2 bases at J, leaving 6 bases unmatched. CDR1 and CDR2 from the germline V gene are SQVTM and ANQGSEA. The CDR3 runs 14 residues. The CDR3 DNA reads TGCAGCGTTGAATCCAGCGGGGAGACCTACGAGCAGTACTTC. Its protein is CSVESSGETYEQYF.

This clonotype occurred many times. The CDR3 region is CASSRDFLGGSYEQYF. CDR3 DNA sequence: TGTGCCAGCAGCCGGGACTTTCTAGGGGGGTCCTACGAGCAGTACTTC. The V gene is TRBV6-5, the J gene TRBJ2-7, with D perhaps assigned TRBD1 or TRBD2 (6 bases each). The length of the CDR3 is 16 residues. V dropped 6 bases and J dropped 1 base, with 19 bases sitting between them. CDR1 and CDR2 from the germline V gene are MNHEY and SVGAGI.

The rearrangement links TRBV5-1 to TRBJ1-2, with TRBD1 as a possible D gene (5 bases). Deletions cut 1 base from V and 4 bases from J, with 14 bases between. CDR1 is SGHRS, CDR2 YFSETQ, per germline. This CDR3 is built from 15 residues. The CDR3 DNA sequence: TGCGCCAGCAGCTTGCACCCCGGGGACGTCTATGGCTACACCTTC. Translation: CASSLHPGDVYGYTF.

The chain links TRBV2 to TRBJ2-7; D is undetermined. The CDR3 totals 15 residues. The germline V and J ends were trimmed by 2 bases and 1 base, with 12 bases remaining between them. Germline V gives CDR1 SNHLY, CDR2 FYNNEI. The CDR3 region is CASSELPTRSYEQYF. CDR3 in DNA: TGTGCCAGCAGTGAACTCCCGACACGTTCCTACGAGCAGTACTTC. The variable domain in full, completed from reference TRBV2 and TRBJ2-7, reads EPEVTQTPSHQVTQMGQEVILRCVPISNHLYFYWYRQILGQKVEFLVSFYNNEISEKSEIFDDQFSVERPDGSNFTLKIRSTKLEDSAMYFCASSELPTRSYEQYFGPGTRLTVT.

This clonotype has a handful of counts. V and J are TRBV3-1 and TRBJ2-1; 8 bases agree with TRBD2. Unmatched junction bases numbered 10, after V lost 7 bases and J lost 8 bases. Germline V CDR1 and CDR2: LGHDT, YNNKEL (reference sequence). The CDR3 runs 14 residues. CDR3 coding DNA: TGTGCCAGCACCGGGACTAGTGGACGGGATGAGCAGTTCTTC. Translation: CASTGTSGRDEQFF.

There are a few counts of this clonotype. The V gene is TRBV7-6, the J gene TRBJ2-7, with a possible D match to TRBD1 (5 bases). The V and J ends lost 5 bases and 4 bases respectively, with 15 bases between them. The CDR3 contains 14 residues. CDR1 SGHVS and CDR2 FNYEAQ come from the germline V gene. CDR3 in amino acids: CASSDFVGQYEQYF. In DNA, the CDR3 is TGTGCCAGCAGCGACTTCGTGGGGCAGTACGAGCAGTACTTC.

In its sample, this clonotype was seen many times. The chain joins TRBV5-1 to TRBJ2-2; TRBD2 aligns across 14 bases. Germline V CDR1 and CDR2: SGHRS, YFSETQ. The CDR3 covers 15 residues. Losses at the gene ends were 6 bases for V and 4 bases for J; bases not matched to a gene: 2. The CDR3 sequence is CASTGTSGGTGELFF. For the CDR3, the DNA is TGCGCCAGCACGGGGACTAGCGGGGGCACCGGGGAGCTGTTTTTT.

This clonotype was picked up a small number of times. This chain links TRBV4-3 with TRBJ2-3; D call uncertain. Trimming took 0 bases from V and 0 from J, leaving 16 bases between them. Germline V CDR1 and CDR2: LGHNA, YSLEER. The CDR3 runs to 18 residues. The CDR3 region is CASSQDIPRSMSTDTQYF. The CDR3 region has the DNA TGCGCCAGCAGCCAAGATATTCCTCGTTCGATGAGCACAGATACGCAGTATTTT.

The rearrangement links TRBV11-2 to TRBJ2-3; TRBD1 or TRBD2 may be the D gene (5 bases each). The CDR3 has 14 residues. V shed 5 bases and J shed 7 bases, with 16 bases lying between them. Germline assignment: CDR1 SGHAT and CDR2 FQNNGV. The CDR3 loop reads CASSVGPAQNTQYF. For the CDR3, the DNA is TGTGCCAGCAGCGTGGGACCCGCACAAAATACGCAGTATTTT.

This clonotype was counted a few times. The chain joins TRBV5-1 to TRBJ2-5; tentatively, D is TRBD2 (7 bases). Trimming pared 2 bases from V and 0 bases from J, leaving 14 bases between. CDR1 and CDR2 (germline): SGHRS, YFSETQ. This CDR3 has 16 residues. As DNA, the CDR3 is TGCGCCAGCAGCTTAGGAGGGGGGGACCACCAAGAGACCCAGTACTTC. Residues: CASSLGGGDHQETQYF.

This clonotype has a count of ten or more. This sequence joins TRBV7-8 and TRBJ2-4; 12 nucleotides agree with TRBD2. Unmatched junction bases numbered 6, after V lost 3 bases and J lost 6 bases. The germline CDR1 and CDR2 sequences are SGHVS and FQNEAQ. This CDR3 spans 16 amino acids. As DNA, the CDR3 is TGTGCCAGCAGCTTGCTACTGACTAGCGGGGGAAACATTCAGTACTTC. Its protein product is CASSLLLTSGGNIQYF.

This clonotype was counted a single time. The chain recombines TRBV5-4 with TRBJ2-1; perhaps TRBD2 as D (5 bases). Germline CDR1 reads SGHNT; CDR2 reads YYREEE (reference sequence). This CDR3 comprises 15 residues. With 1 base removed from V and 3 bases from J, the gap between germline ends came to 11 bases. CDR3 sequence: CASSLKRELYNEQFF. Written as DNA, the CDR3 is TGTGCCAGCAGCTTGAAACGGGAACTCTACAATGAGCAGTTCTTC.

The table lists this clonotype with a few counts. V and J are TRBV7-9 and TRBJ2-7; D is ambiguous. V shed 2 bases and J shed 3 bases, with 8 bases lying between them. Germline values: CDR1 SEHNR, CDR2 FQNEAQ (reference sequence). The CDR3 is 13 residues long. The CDR3 protein is CASSLKGRYEQYF. CDR3 bases: TGTGCCAGCAGCTTAAAGGGCCGCTACGAGCAGTACTTC.

This clonotype showed up just a few times. The chain combines TRBV7-6 with TRBJ1-5, with D perhaps TRBD1 (6 bases). CDR3 length: 14 residues. CDR1 and CDR2 from the germline V gene are SGHVS and FNYEAQ. The V gene lost 5 bases and the J gene lost 7 bases, with 15 bases spanning the gap. CDR3 amino acids: CASSLGQSQQPQHF. The CDR3 DNA follows: TGTGCCAGCAGCCTAGGACAGTCCCAACAGCCCCAGCATTTT.

V is TRBV12-5 and J is TRBJ2-7; 10 nucleotides agree with TRBD1. Germline trimming cut 2 bases from V and 6 bases from J; bases unmatched to any gene: 10. Germline V lookup: CDR1 LGHNT, CDR2 FRNRAP. This CDR3 is 16 amino acids long. As DNA, the CDR3 is TGTGCTAGTGGTTTGACTTCCGGGACAGGGGATCGCGAGCAGTACGTC. Protein sequence: CASGLTSGTGDREQYV.

The V and J genes are TRBV4-1 and TRBJ2-1; possibly TRBD2 for D (6 bases). Trimming shortened V by 1 base and J by 1 base, and 29 bases separated the two germline ends. Germline-derived CDR1 and CDR2 are MGHRA and YSYEKL. The CDR3 length is 22 residues. The CDR3 nucleotides read TGCGCCAGCAGCCAAGGGACCGGAGTGACTAGACCACCCAGAAGGTCCTACAATGAGCAGTTCTTC. Translated, it gives CASSQGTGVTRPPRRSYNEQFF.

This clonotype has a handful of counts. J is TRBJ1-1 and V is TRBV7-2; 7 bases align to TRBD1. CDR1 SGHTA and CDR2 FQGNSA come from the germline V gene. The CDR3 loop spans 15 amino acids. The V segment lost 6 bases and the J segment 10 bases; nucleotides outside the gene matches: 17. CDR3 amino acids: CASSLEVRGPLRAFF. CDR3 nucleotide sequence: TGTGCCAGCAGTCTAGAGGTGAGGGGGCCCTTGAGAGCTTTCTTT.

A few counts support this clonotype. The rearrangement links TRBV7-9 to TRBJ2-3; TRBD2 agrees at 12 bases. CDR3 length equals 17 residues. Germline V gene data show CDR1 as SEHNR and CDR2 as FQNEAQ (reference sequence). V trimming: 5 bases; J trimming: 3 bases; junction bases outside the gene matches: 9. CDR3 in amino acids: CASSTRGGTSGTDTQYF. The CDR3, as DNA: TGTGCCAGCAGCACCAGGGGGGGGACTAGCGGGACAGATACGCAGTATTTT.

Many counts were recorded for this clonotype. J is TRBJ2-3 and V is TRBV7-2; D not resolved. The CDR3 contains 14 residues. V dropped 5 bases and J dropped 3 bases, with 12 bases sitting between them. The V gene's germline CDR1 is SGHTA and CDR2 FQGNSA. CDR3 amino acids: CASSPDVRTDTQYF. In DNA, the CDR3 is TGTGCCAGCAGCCCGGATGTTAGAACAGATACGCAGTATTTT.